This T cell receptor beta chain was recovered during a study of cytomegalovirus exposure and HLA in healthy donors. Findings and limits, study-wide: Productive status was seen about 90% or about 30% of the time for most TCR beta V segments in an earlier analysis. The CMV antigen specificity of a few CMV-associated chains was confirmed through in vitro analysis.

As to this clone: Its matching antigen is unknown.

From germline, CDR1 is MNHEY and CDR2 SVGAGI. V was clipped by 6 bases and J by 0 bases, with 12 bases between them. There are 15 residues in the CDR3. The PCR made use of 60 Vbeta and 13 Jbeta primers. Study processing details: In a later analysis, the count reached 75 million to 90 million unique TCR beta chains, with around 10 million shared. The repertoire was sequenced with immunoSEQ multiplex PCR; TCRdb's copy has only in-frame clones and lacks some. D and trimming come from the DNA, and the V and J calls and clone size come from that table. The table lists 100,000 or so clones, 79% of them singletons, with roughly 4% in the top ten.

The V gene is TRBV6-5, the J gene TRBJ1-3; weak D call: TRBD1 (5 bases). Sequenced: PBMCs. The receptor was isolated from a female donor in good health and CMV-seropositive. CDR3 sequence reads: CASRPGTGSGNTIYF. The DNA of the CDR3 is TGTGCCAGCAGACCTGGGACTGGCTCTGGAAACACCATATATTTT.